This record looks at one T cell receptor beta chain sequence and its context. Its specificity is not known. CDR3 length: 13 amino acids. The germline CDR1 and CDR2 sequences are SQVTM and ANQGSEA. V dropped 6 bases and J dropped 6; count of bases not matched to a gene: 10. This record belongs to a study of blood T cells in healthy people across ages. Study results and limitations: Higher diversity and more naive CD4+ cells were features of long-lived donors, compared to aged donors.

The use of a sample-barcoded 5' primer and a J-beta primer mix characterized a second PCR of roughly 6 to 11 cycles. Via MiXCR, TCRdb re-called the 5' RACE reads, giving one row per CDR3 protein. The sample carries about 670,000 distinct CDR3 sequences, over 40% recorded once. The source material was blood. The sequence came from a woman at least 80 years old in good health. The chain joins TRBV29-1 to TRBJ1-1; TRBD1 matches at 7 bases. Here the CDR3 reads CSVETGSYPEAFF. CDR3 DNA: TGCAGCGTCGAGACAGGGTCTTACCCTGAAGCTTTCTTT.